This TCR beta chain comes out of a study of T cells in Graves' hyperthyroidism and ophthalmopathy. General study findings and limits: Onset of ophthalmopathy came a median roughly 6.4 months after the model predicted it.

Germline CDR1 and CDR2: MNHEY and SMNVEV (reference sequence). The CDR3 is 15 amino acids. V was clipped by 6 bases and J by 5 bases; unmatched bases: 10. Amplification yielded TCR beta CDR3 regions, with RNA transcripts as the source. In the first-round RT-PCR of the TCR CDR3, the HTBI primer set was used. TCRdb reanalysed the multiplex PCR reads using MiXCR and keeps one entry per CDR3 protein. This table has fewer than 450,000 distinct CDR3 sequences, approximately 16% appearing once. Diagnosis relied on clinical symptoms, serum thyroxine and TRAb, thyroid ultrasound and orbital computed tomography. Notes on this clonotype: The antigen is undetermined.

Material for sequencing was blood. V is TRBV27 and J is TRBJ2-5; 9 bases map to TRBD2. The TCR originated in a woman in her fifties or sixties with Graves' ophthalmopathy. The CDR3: CASRPGTSFSETQYF. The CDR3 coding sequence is TGTGCCAGCAGGCCCGGGACTAGCTTTTCTGAGACCCAGTACTTC.